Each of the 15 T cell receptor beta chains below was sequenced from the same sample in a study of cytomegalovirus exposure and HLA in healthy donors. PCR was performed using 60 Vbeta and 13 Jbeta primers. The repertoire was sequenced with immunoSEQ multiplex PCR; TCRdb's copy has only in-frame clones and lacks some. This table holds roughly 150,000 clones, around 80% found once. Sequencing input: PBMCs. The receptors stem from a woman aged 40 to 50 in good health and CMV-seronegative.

The CDR3 reads CASSLGLAADIQYF. CDR3 in DNA: TGCGCCAGCAGCTTGGGTCTAGCGGCAGACATTCAGTACTTC. V usage is TRBV5-1 and J usage is TRBJ2-4; the match to TRBD2 covers 7 bases. There are 14 residues in the CDR3. Germline V gene data show CDR1 as SGHRS and CDR2 as YFSETQ. Germline trimming cut 0 bases from V and 8 bases from J; bases unmatched to any gene: 5.

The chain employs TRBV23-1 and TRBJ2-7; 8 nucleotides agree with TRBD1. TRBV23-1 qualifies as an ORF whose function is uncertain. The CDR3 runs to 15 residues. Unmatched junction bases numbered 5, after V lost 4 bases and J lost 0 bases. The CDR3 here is CASSPQGASSYEQYF. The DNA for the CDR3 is TGCGCCAGCAGTCCTCAGGGGGCAAGCTCCTACGAGCAGTACTTC.

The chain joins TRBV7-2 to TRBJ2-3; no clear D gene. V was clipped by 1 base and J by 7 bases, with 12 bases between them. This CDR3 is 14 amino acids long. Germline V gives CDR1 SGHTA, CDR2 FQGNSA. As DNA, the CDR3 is TGTGCCAGCAGCTTAGGAGGCTCCGGAAATACGCAGTATTTT. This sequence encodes CASSLGGSGNTQYF.

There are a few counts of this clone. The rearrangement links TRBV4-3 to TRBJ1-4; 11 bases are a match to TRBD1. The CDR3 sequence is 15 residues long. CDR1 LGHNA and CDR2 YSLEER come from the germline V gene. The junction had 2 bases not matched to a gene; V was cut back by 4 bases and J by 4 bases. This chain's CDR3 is CASSRGTGGNEKLFF. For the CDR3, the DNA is TGCGCCAGCAGCCGCGGGACAGGGGGTAATGAAAAACTGTTTTTT.

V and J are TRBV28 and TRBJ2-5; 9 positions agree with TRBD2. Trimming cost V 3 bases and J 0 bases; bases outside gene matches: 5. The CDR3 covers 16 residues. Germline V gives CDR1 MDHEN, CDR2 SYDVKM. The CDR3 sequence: CASSFTLAGHQETQYF. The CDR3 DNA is TGTGCCAGCAGTTTTACACTAGCGGGCCACCAAGAGACCCAGTACTTC.

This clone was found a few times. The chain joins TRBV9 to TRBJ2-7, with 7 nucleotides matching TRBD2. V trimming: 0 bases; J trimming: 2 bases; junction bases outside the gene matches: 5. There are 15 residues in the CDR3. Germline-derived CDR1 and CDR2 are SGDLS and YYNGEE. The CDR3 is CASSVGAGVTYEQYF. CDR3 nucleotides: TGTGCCAGCAGCGTAGGTGCGGGAGTTACCTACGAGCAGTACTTC.

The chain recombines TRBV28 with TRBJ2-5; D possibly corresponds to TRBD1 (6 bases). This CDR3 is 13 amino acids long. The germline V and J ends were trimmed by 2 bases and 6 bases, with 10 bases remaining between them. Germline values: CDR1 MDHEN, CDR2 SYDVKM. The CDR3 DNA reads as TGTGCCAGCAGTTTAGGGGGCTTCAAGACCCAGTACTTC. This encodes CASSLGGFKTQYF. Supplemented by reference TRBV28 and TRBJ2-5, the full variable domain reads DVKVTQSSRYLVKRTGEKVFLECVQDMDHENMFWYRQDPGLGLRLIYFSYDVKMKEKGDIPEGYSVSREKKERFSLILESASTNQTSMYLCASSLGGFKTQYFGPGTRLLVL.

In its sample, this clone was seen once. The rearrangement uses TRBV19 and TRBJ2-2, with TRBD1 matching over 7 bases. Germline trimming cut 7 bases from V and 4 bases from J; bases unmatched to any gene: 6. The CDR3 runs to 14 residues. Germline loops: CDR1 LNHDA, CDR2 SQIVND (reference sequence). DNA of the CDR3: TGTGCCAGTACCTACGACAGGGTCACCGGGGAGCTGTTTTTT. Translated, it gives CASTYDRVTGELFF.

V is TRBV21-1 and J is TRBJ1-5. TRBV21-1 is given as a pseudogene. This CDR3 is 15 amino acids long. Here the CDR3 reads CASSDRERVHQPQHF. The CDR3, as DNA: TGTGCCAGCAGCGACCGGGAAAGAGTCCATCAGCCCCAGCATTTT.

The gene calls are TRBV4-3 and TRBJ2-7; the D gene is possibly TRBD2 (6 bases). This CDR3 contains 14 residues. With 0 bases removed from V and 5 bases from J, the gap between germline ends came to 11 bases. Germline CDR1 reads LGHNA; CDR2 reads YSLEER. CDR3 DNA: TGCGCCAGCAGCCAAGAGCGGGAAGTAGACGAGCAGTACTTC. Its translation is CASSQEREVDEQYF.

Here the CDR3 reads CAWSVRSTGVGTQYF. The DNA of the CDR3 is TGTGCCTGGAGTGTACGGTCCACAGGAGTTGGGACCCAGTACTTC. The chain recombines TRBV30 with TRBJ2-5, with D perhaps matching TRBD1 (5 bases). Germline-derived CDR1 and CDR2 are GTSNPN and SVGIG (reference sequence). CDR3 length: 15 amino acids. Trimming shortened V by 0 bases and J by 7 bases, and 18 bases separated the two germline ends.

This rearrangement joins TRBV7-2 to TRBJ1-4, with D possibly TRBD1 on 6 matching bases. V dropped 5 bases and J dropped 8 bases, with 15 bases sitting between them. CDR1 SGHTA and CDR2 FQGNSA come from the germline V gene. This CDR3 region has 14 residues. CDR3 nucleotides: TGTGCCAGCAGCCCGACGAGGACAGCCGAAAAACTGTTTTTT. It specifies CASSPTRTAEKLFF.

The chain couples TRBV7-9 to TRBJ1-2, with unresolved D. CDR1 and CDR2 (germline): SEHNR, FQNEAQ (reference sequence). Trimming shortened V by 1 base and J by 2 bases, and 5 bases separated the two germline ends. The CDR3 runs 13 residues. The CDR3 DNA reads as TGTGCCAGCAGCTTAGGAGCAAACTATGGCTACACCTTC. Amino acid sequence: CASSLGANYGYTF.

CDR3 sequence reads: CAISGQMNTEAFF. CDR3 coding DNA: TGTGCCATCAGTGGACAGATGAACACTGAAGCTTTCTTT. This sequence joins TRBV10-3 and TRBJ1-1, with D possibly TRBD1 on 5 matching bases. This CDR3 is built from 13 residues. Germline CDR1 ENHRY, CDR2 SYGVKD. V dropped 4 bases and J dropped 0 bases, with 6 bases sitting between them.

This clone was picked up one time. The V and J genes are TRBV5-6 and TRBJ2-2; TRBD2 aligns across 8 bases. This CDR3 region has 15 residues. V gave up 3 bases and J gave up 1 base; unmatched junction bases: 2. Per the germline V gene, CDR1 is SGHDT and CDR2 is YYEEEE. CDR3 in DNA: TGTGCCAGCAGCTACGGGGGGGTGAACACCGGGGAGCTGTTTTTT. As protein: CASSYGGVNTGELFF.